This entry lists 18 T cell receptor beta chains sequenced from one sample in a study of shared clonotypes between healthy human individuals. Sequenced by immunoSEQ multiplex PCR; TCRdb stores in-frame clones only, minus some. This sample carries some 2.1 million clones, 85% to 95% of them seen once, and the ten largest clones take roughly 0.13%. Sequenced: naive CD4+ T cells sorted from blood. Subset described: CD45RA+ positively selected. These receptors all stem from a man younger than 30 in good health.

The chain is built from TRBV10-3 and TRBJ1-4, with no clear D. V gave up 0 bases and J gave up 10 bases, with 15 bases separating them. Germline loops: CDR1 ENHRY, CDR2 SYGVKD. The CDR3 has 15 amino acids. CDR3 nucleotide sequence: TGTGCCATCAGTGAGTCGACCATCGGGAAAGGAAAACTGTTTTTT. It translates to CAISESTIGKGKLFF.

The rearrangement joins TRBV9 to TRBJ1-6; TRBD1 is a possible D gene (5 bases). Germline lookup yields CDR1 SGDLS and CDR2 YYNGEE. Trimming took off 3 bases at V and 7 bases at J, with 20 bases between the two ends. The CDR3 is 17 amino acids. The CDR3 nucleotides are TGTGCCAGCAGCGCGCCAGTAGGAGGGGCCATCAATTCACCCCTCCACTTT. Translating it yields CASSAPVGGAINSPLHF. The whole variable domain, filled in from reference TRBV9 and TRBJ1-6, reads DSGVTQTPKHLITATGQRVTLRCSPRSGDLSVYWYQQSLDQGLQFLIQYYNGEERAKGNILERFSAQQFPDLHSELNLSSLELGDSALYFCASSAPVGGAINSPLHFGNGTRLTVT.

J is TRBJ1-5 and V is TRBV30, with D unresolved. Germline CDR1 and CDR2: GTSNPN and SVGIG (reference sequence). This CDR3 is 14 amino acids long. The V and J ends lost 3 bases and 5 bases respectively, with 14 bases between them. In DNA form, the CDR3 reads TGTGCCTGGAGCAACTTGGCGATACATCAGCCCCAGCATTTT. It is translated as CAWSNLAIHQPQHF.

The chain has TRBV6-5 and TRBJ2-7, with 9 bases lining up with TRBD1. After removal of 8 bases from V and 3 bases from J, the junction contained 5 bases not matched to a gene. This CDR3 has 13 amino acids. CDR1 is MNHEY and CDR2 is SVGAGI in the germline V gene. This CDR3 is CASRTGGNYEQYF. CDR3 nucleotide sequence: TGTGCCAGCCGTACAGGGGGCAACTACGAGCAGTACTTC.

About this clone itself: Other DNA sequences in this specimen translate into the identical CDR3. The chain links TRBV20-1 to TRBJ1-2, with D uncertain. Germline V CDR1 and CDR2: DFQATT, SNEGSKA (reference sequence). Trimming shortened V by 1 base and J by 8 bases, and 8 bases separated the two germline ends. This CDR3 is built from 11 residues. The CDR3: CSARGGYGYTF. The CDR3 DNA reads TGCAGTGCTAGAGGAGGGTACGGCTACACCTTC.

The rearrangement uses TRBV5-6 and TRBJ2-2; D not resolved. The CDR3 consists of 14 residues. With 8 bases removed from V and 0 bases from J, the gap between germline ends came to 11 bases. CDR1 is SGHDT, CDR2 YYEEEE, per germline. CDR3 DNA: TGTGCCAGTTTAGACACCTCGAACACCGGGGAGCTGTTTTTT. This encodes CASLDTSNTGELFF.

The gene calls are TRBV7-2 and TRBJ1-6; D gene ambiguous. Germline V gene data show CDR1 as SGHTA and CDR2 as FQGNSA. This CDR3 comprises 12 residues. Trimming removed 5 bases at V and 8 bases at J, with 7 bases between. Here the CDR3 DNA reads TGTGCCAGCAGCCCCTACGATTCACCCCTCCACTTT. It specifies CASSPYDSPLHF. Together with reference TRBV7-2 and TRBJ1-6, the CDR3 gives the full variable domain: GAGVSQSPSNKVTEKGKDVELRCDPISGHTALYWYRQSLGQGLEFLIYFQGNSAPDKSGLPSDRFSAERTGGSVSTLTIQRTQQEDSAVYLCASSPYDSPLHFGNGTRLTVT.

This clone was counted once. The chain links TRBV6-8 to TRBJ1-2; D perhaps matches TRBD1 (6 bases). The germline V gene encodes CDR1 MNHGY and CDR2 SAAAGT. Trimming took 8 bases from V and 3 from J, leaving 25 bases between them. This CDR3 is 17 amino acids long. This CDR3 is CASPYKGGDPGDYGYTF. In DNA, the CDR3 is TGTGCCAGCCCCTACAAAGGGGGAGACCCGGGGGACTATGGCTACACCTTC.

The chain carries TRBV30 and TRBJ2-3, with D unresolved. The CDR3 contains 14 residues. Germline V gene lookup returns CDR1 GTSNPN and CDR2 SVGIG (reference sequence). The germline V and J ends were trimmed by 8 bases and 5 bases, with 20 bases remaining between them. The CDR3 nucleotides are TGTGCCCGGTCGGGTAGTCTAGTAAAAGATACGCAGTATTTT. Translated, it gives CARSGSLVKDTQYF.

Details on this clone: One end of the junction does not line up with germline, which may come from a read error. The chain combines TRBV6-1 with TRBJ1-5; D possibly corresponds to TRBD1 (5 bases). Looked up from germline, CDR1 is MNHNS and CDR2 is SASEGT. The CDR3 extends over 13 amino acids. DNA of the CDR3: TGTGCCATCAGTGGGACCGACAATCAGCCCCAGCATTTT. Protein product: CAISGTDNQPQHF.

The chain uses TRBV30 and TRBJ1-6; D remains unclear. Trimming removed 3 bases from V and 4 bases from J, with 16 bases in between. The CDR3 runs 16 residues. Germline-derived CDR1 and CDR2 are GTSNPN and SVGIG (reference sequence). The CDR3 DNA follows: TGTGCCTGGAGACACCGGGAGGGAAAGTATAATTCACCCCTCCACTTT. This gives the protein CAWRHREGKYNSPLHF.

This sequence joins TRBV5-1 and TRBJ1-6, with unresolved D. The CDR3 consists of 14 residues. Germline V lookup: CDR1 SGHRS, CDR2 YFSETQ. The V gene lost 0 bases and the J gene lost 6 bases, with 7 bases spanning the gap. CDR3 protein: CASSLAPANSPLHF. CDR3 nucleotides: TGCGCCAGCAGCTTGGCCCCAGCTAATTCACCCCTCCACTTT.

The J gene is TRBJ2-1, the V gene TRBV20-1; no definite D call. The CDR3 runs to 11 residues. V was clipped by 5 bases and J by 9 bases, with 11 bases between them. Germline-derived CDR1 and CDR2 are DFQATT and SNEGSKA (reference sequence). CDR3: CSAGQAAEQFF. For the CDR3, the DNA is TGCAGTGCTGGGCAGGCCGCTGAGCAGTTCTTC.

This sequence joins TRBV7-9 and TRBJ1-2; no reliable D call. CDR1 and CDR2 from the germline V gene are SEHNR and FQNEAQ (reference sequence). With 5 bases removed from V and 3 bases from J, the gap between germline ends came to 13 bases. The CDR3 loop spans 14 amino acids. The CDR3 DNA follows: TGTGCCAGCAGCCATACTATCGACTACTATGGCTACACCTTC. Translating it yields CASSHTIDYYGYTF.

The chain links TRBV7-9 to TRBJ2-1; D unclear. The length of the CDR3 is 15 residues. V was cut by 4 bases and J by 1 base, with 11 bases left in between. CDR1 is SEHNR, CDR2 FQNEAQ, per germline (reference sequence). In DNA, the CDR3 is TGTGCCAGCAGCTCCTTAGGGATATCCTACAATGAGCAGTTCTTC. It is translated as CASSSLGISYNEQFF.

CDR3 DNA: TGTGCCAGCGGAACCGGGACTAGCGGTAATACGCAGTATTTT. It specifies CASGTGTSGNTQYF. The rearrangement uses TRBV9 and TRBJ2-3, with 11 bases identical to TRBD2. This CDR3 comprises 14 residues. CDR1 is SGDLS and CDR2 is YYNGEE in the germline V gene. After removal of 7 bases from V and 7 bases from J, the junction contained 8 bases not matched to a gene.

This sequence joins TRBV20-1 and TRBJ1-3, with unresolved D. Trimming stripped 5 bases from V and 3 bases from J, with 2 bases between. Germline-derived CDR1 and CDR2 are DFQATT and SNEGSKA (reference sequence). This CDR3 is built from 10 residues. CDR3 DNA: TGCAGTGCTTATGGAAACACCATATATTTT. Translating gives CSAYGNTIYF.

The count of this clone is one. The chain is built from TRBV18 and TRBJ1-2; the D is unclear. There are 15 residues in the CDR3. Germline-derived CDR1 and CDR2 are KGHSH and LQKENI. The ends were cut back, 3 bases at V and 2 bases at J, with 13 bases in the middle. The CDR3 loop reads CASSPPPPGNYGYTF. The DNA for the CDR3 is TGTGCCAGCTCACCCCCTCCCCCGGGGAACTATGGCTACACCTTC.